This record concerns one T cell receptor (beta chain) sequence. The data originate from a study of blood T cell repertoires in COVID-19. The wider study: COVID-19 samples collected from the United States, Italy and Spain covered acute and convalescent phases. Sources were T cells, B-cell-depleted T cells, or PBMCs; the material itself was cDNA or gDNA.

As processed by the authors: Estimation of nucleated cell counts relied on the amplification of reference gene primers. Here immunoSEQ multiplex PCR was the method, and the copy in TCRdb shows in-frame clones only, minus some. Clone size and the V and J calls come from that table; the DNA yielded D and trimming. The sample carries about 15,000 clones, approximately 76% recorded once. This CDR3 has 13 amino acids. The V gene's germline CDR1 is SQVTM and CDR2 ANQGSEA. The V end lost 6 bases, the J end lost 3 bases, and 15 bases lay between the germline ends. The source of this sequence is a man in his 70s with active or convalescent COVID-19. The J gene is TRBJ2-7, the V gene TRBV29-1, with a weak D call TRBD1 (6 bases). The sample taken for sequencing was peripheral blood. The CDR3 DNA reads TGCAGCGTAACAGGGCCCCCGGGCTACGAGCAGTACTTC. It specifies CSVTGPPGYEQYF.